This T cell receptor beta chain was obtained from a study of blood T cells in healthy people across ages. Overall study context: Capture by template switching was about one barcoded beta molecule per two T cells.

The authors ran a second PCR of about 6 to 11 cycles using a sample-barcoded 5' primer and a J-beta primer mix. Each CDR3 protein is one row after TCRdb ran MiXCR on the 5' RACE reads. The data hold about 1 million distinct CDR3 sequences, with over 35% observed a single time. This clonotype was detected only a few times. CDR3 length: 15 amino acids. V gave up 4 bases and J gave up 6 bases, with 16 bases separating them. The chain uses TRBV12-3 or TRBV12-4 and TRBJ2-1; TRBD1 or TRBD2 may be the D gene (7 bases each). The clonotype originates from a woman in her fifties or sixties in good health. Sequenced: blood. CDR3 nucleotide sequence: TGTGCCAGCAGTTCAGGGGGGGGAGGGATCAATGAGCAGTTCTTC. Encoded protein: CASSSGGGGINEQFF.